These T cell receptor beta chains were read from a single sample in a study of human versus mouse CDR3 diversity and MHC coevolution. Sequencing was performed with immunoSEQ multiplex PCR; in TCRdb, only in-frame clones are kept and a portion is missing. The table includes about 81,000 clones, 80% to 95% detected once. Sequenced sample: naive CD4+ T cells from blood. The receptors come from a person between 25 and 70 years old in good health. CDR3s include the opening cysteine and the closing phenylalanine or tryptophan. Each record gives: V gene, clone size, J gene, D gene, CDR3 DNA, CDR3 protein. D genes are given only for firm matches. Rows may omit the clone size; those that give it use once, few, many or a size class.

>TRBV7-9|few|TRBJ1-5|TRBD1
TGTGCCAGCAGCTTATCGGGAAGAGGGGGCGGTCAGCCCCAGCATTTT
CASSLSGRGGGQPQHF
>TRBV5-4|.|TRBJ2-5|.
TGTGCCAGCAGCTTAAAGGGAGAAGAGACCCAGTACTTC
CASSLKGEETQYF
>TRBV6-6|.|TRBJ2-5|.
TGTGCCAGCAGGCCCTCGGGGGAATACCAAGAGACCCAGTACTTC
CASRPSGEYQETQYF
>TRBV4-3|.|TRBJ1-5|.
TGCGCCAGCAGCCTGACAGTAAATCAGCCCCAGCATTTT
CASSLTVNQPQHF
>TRBV29-1|.|TRBJ1-1|.
TGCAGCTCCGCGTGGGCCTTGAACACTGAAGCTTTCTTT
CSSAWALNTEAFF
>TRBV7-6|.|TRBJ2-1|.
TGTGCCAGCAGCTCCGACAGGAGCTCCTACAATGAGCAGTTCTTC
CASSSDRSSYNEQFF
>TRBV7-2|.|TRBJ1-2|.
TGTGCCAGCAGCTTTTCTGGCAGGGGTTCCTATGGCTACACCTTC
CASSFSGRGSYGYTF
>TRBV12-5|.|TRBJ2-7|.
TGTGCTAGCCTGAAGACAGGCGGTAAGCAGTACTTC
CASLKTGGKQYF
>TRBV5-1|.|TRBJ2-7|TRBD2
TGCGCCAGCAGCTTGTGGCTAGCGGGAGGGCCGCGCGAGCAGTACTTC
CASSLWLAGGPREQYF
>TRBV6-5|.|TRBJ2-7|.
TGTGCCAGCAGTTACAGGCCCGGAGAGGTCTACGAGCAGTACTTC
CASSYRPGEVYEQYF
>TRBV7-8|.|TRBJ1-5|.
TGTGCCAGCAGCCCAGAACGGGGGGGCGGCAATCAGCCCCAGCATTTT
CASSPERGGGNQPQHF
>TRBV27|.|TRBJ2-3|TRBD2
TGTGCCAGCAGTCCGCTTGGGACTAGCGGGGGAACAGATACGCAGTATTTT
CASSPLGTSGGTDTQYF
>TRBV11-2|.|TRBJ1-3|.
TGTGCCAGCAGCTACGGACTGATCTCTGGAAACACCATATATTTT
CASSYGLISGNTIYF
>TRBV6-5|.|TRBJ1-5|TRBD1
TGTGCCAGCAGTACCAGGGGGCCTCAGCCCCAGCATTTT
CASSTRGPQPQHF
>TRBV5-6|.|TRBJ1-4|.
TGTGCCAGCAGCTTGTGGGCAGCGGGGGAAAAACTGTTTTTT
CASSLWAAGEKLFF
>TRBV19|.|TRBJ2-3|.
TGTGCCAGTAGTATACGCGAGGGAAGTGTAGGCACAGATACGCAGTATTTT
CASSIREGSVGTDTQYF
>TRBV19|once|TRBJ2-5|.
TGTGCCAGTAGTATAGGAGGCGGAGGCGGACAAGAGACCCAGTACTTC
CASSIGGGGGQETQYF
>TRBV11-2|.|TRBJ1-5|TRBD1
TGTGCCAGCAGCTCCGGGACAGGGAATCAGCCCCAGCATTTT
CASSSGTGNQPQHF
>TRBV5-5|.|TRBJ2-7|TRBD2
TGTGCCAGCAGCTTGAGTACTAGCGGCCTGCTCTACGAGCAGTACTTC
CASSLSTSGLLYEQYF
>TRBV6-5|.|TRBJ1-1|TRBD1
TGTGCCAGCAGTCCGGACAGGGGGAGAACTGAAGCTTTCTTT
CASSPDRGRTEAFF
>TRBV5-1|.|TRBJ2-3|.
TGCGCCAGCAGCCCACCAACTCTAGCGAACACAGATACGCAGTATTTT
CASSPPTLANTDTQYF
>TRBV11-1|.|TRBJ2-7|.
TGTGCCAGCAGCGCGGGACAGCCCTACGAGCAGTACTTC
CASSAGQPYEQYF
>TRBV19|.|TRBJ2-5|.
TGTGCCAGTAGTATTTCAGGACAGTTTCAAGAGACCCAGTACTTC
CASSISGQFQETQYF
>TRBV30|.|TRBJ1-6|.
TGTGCCTGGAGTGTACGGATGGGGGCGATCGGACCACCCCTCCACTTT
CAWSVRMGAIGPPLHF
>TRBV11-2|.|TRBJ1-1|.
TGTGCCAGCAGCTTAGGGAGGGCTAGCACTGAAGCTTTCTTT
CASSLGRASTEAFF
>TRBV5-1|.|TRBJ2-7|.
TGCGCCAGCAGACTACAGGTGAGCTCCTACGAGCAGTACTTC
CASRLQVSSYEQYF
>TRBV19|.|TRBJ2-1|TRBD1
TGTGCCAGTAGTATGGGACAGGGTTCCGGCAATGAGCAGTTCTTC
CASSMGQGSGNEQFF
>TRBV5-8|.|TRBJ1-6|.
TGTGCCAGCAGCTTGGCCGGGGTCTATAATTCACCCCTCCACTTT
CASSLAGVYNSPLHF
>TRBV6-5|.|TRBJ2-7|TRBD2
TGTGCCAGCAGTTACTCGTTTAGCGGGAGTACCTACGAGCAGTACTTC
CASSYSFSGSTYEQYF
>TRBV18|.|TRBJ2-5|TRBD1
TGTGCCAGCTCACGGGACAGGGGATGGACCCAGTACTTC
CASSRDRGWTQYF
>TRBV10-2|.|TRBJ2-1|TRBD1
TGCGCCAGCTGGGGACAGAAGCAGTTCTTC
CASWGQKQFF
>TRBV7-2|.|TRBJ2-5|.
TGTGCCAGCACCCAAGATGGGAGGCTGCAAGAGACCCAGTACTTC
CASTQDGRLQETQYF
>TRBV11-2|once|TRBJ2-1|TRBD1
TGTGCCAGCAGCTTACCGGGACAGGGCCGGTATCAGTTCTTC
CASSLPGQGRYQFF
>TRBV11-3|.|TRBJ2-1|.
TGTGCCAGCAGCTTAGAGGGGGGCTCCTACAATGAGCAGTTCTTC
CASSLEGGSYNEQFF
>TRBV28|.|TRBJ2-7|.
TGTGCCAGCAGTTTTTGGGGGCAGAGGAACGAGCAGTACTTC
CASSFWGQRNEQYF
>TRBV5-1|.|TRBJ2-3|.
TGCGCCAGCAGCTTGGAGGGGTATCCCACAGATACGCAGTATTTT
CASSLEGYPTDTQYF
>TRBV7-2|.|TRBJ2-7|.
TGTGCCAGCAGCCCCTTAGCAGGAGGGCGGGGCGAGCAGTACTTC
CASSPLAGGRGEQYF
>TRBV7-3|.|TRBJ2-7|.
TGTGCCAGCAGCCCGATACCGGGGTCCTCCTACGAGCAGTACTTC
CASSPIPGSSYEQYF
>TRBV5-1|.|TRBJ2-7|TRBD1
TGCGCCAGCAGCTCCCGGGACAGGGGCAACGAGCAGTACTTC
CASSSRDRGNEQYF
>TRBV5-1|.|TRBJ2-1|TRBD2
TGCGCCAGCAGCTTGGCGGGGACTAGTGAGCAGTTCTTC
CASSLAGTSEQFF
>TRBV19|.|TRBJ1-1|.
TGTGCCAGTAGTATGACGGGGCGGGGAACTGAAGCTTTCTTT
CASSMTGRGTEAFF
>TRBV18|.|TRBJ2-2|TRBD1
TGTGCCAGCTCACCGGGACAGCGGAACACCGGGGAGCTGTTTTTT
CASSPGQRNTGELFF
>TRBV4-2|.|TRBJ2-7|TRBD2
TGTGCCAGCAGCCAAGATGCTAGCGGGGTCGGGCAGTACTTC
CASSQDASGVGQYF
>TRBV30|.|TRBJ1-1|TRBD1
TGTGCCAGGATACGACAGGGGAGTCGCATGAACACTGAAGCTTTCTTT
CARIRQGSRMNTEAFF
>TRBV29-1|.|TRBJ2-7|.
TGCAGCGTTGTCCCAGAGGGTCCTAACGAGCAGTACTTC
CSVVPEGPNEQYF
>TRBV7-9|.|TRBJ1-6|.
TGTGCCAGCAGCTTAGCGGCGGGGGCATATTCACCCCTCCACTTT
CASSLAAGAYSPLHF
>TRBV6-5|.|TRBJ1-3|.
TGTGCCAGCAGTTCCCCGGGAGGAAACACCATATATTTT
CASSSPGGNTIYF